Included here is one T cell receptor beta chain sequence, with context. This specimen belongs to a study of blood T cell repertoires in COVID-19. At the level of the study: In each case, the material was cDNA or gDNA derived from T cells, B-cell-depleted T cells, or PBMCs.

Per the authors' pipeline: Researchers report that nucleated cell counts were estimated from reference gene primer amplification. The table came from immunoSEQ multiplex PCR; TCRdb's copy has only in-frame clones and leaves some out. V, J and clone size are taken as reported in that table, and D and trimming were inferred from the DNA itself. The data show 300,000 to 400,000 clones, around 88% seen once. This TCR derives from a woman in her 30s with COVID-19, enrolled during active disease. Specimen: peripheral blood.

The CDR3 coding sequence is TGCGCCAGCAGCTTTGCTAGCGGGGGGGCCACAGATACGCAGTATTTT. This codes for CASSFASGGATDTQYF. V is TRBV5-1 and J is TRBJ2-3, with 12 nucleotides matching TRBD2. This CDR3 comprises 16 residues. Germline CDR1 reads SGHRS; CDR2 reads YFSETQ. V was clipped by 2 bases and J by 2 bases; unmatched bases: 3.